These T cell receptor beta chains were read from a single sample in a study of T cells in Graves' hyperthyroidism and ophthalmopathy. TCRdb reprocessed the multiplex PCR reads via MiXCR and lists one record per CDR3 protein. The table has a few hundred thousand distinct CDR3 sequences, 15% to 20% seen once. The sample comprised blood. The receptors stem from a woman aged 18 to 35 with Graves' ophthalmopathy. The CDR3 runs from the conserved cysteine through the conserved F or W.

V	CDR3
TRBV28	CASSLRTSGTGELFF
TRBV30	CAWTPDRYYGYTF
TRBV19	CASSISPSSYNEQFF
TRBV3-1	CASSQTGIGTEAFF
TRBV12-3/TRBV12-4	CASSPIGFDQPQHF
TRBV27	CASSHLPPEVRYNEQFF
TRBV28	CASSQTGTVSNEQFF
TRBV7-2	CASSLDGRSDTQHF
TRBV30	CAWSVAAETQYF
TRBV11-2	CASSLVLLQGNNEQFF
TRBV12-3/TRBV12-4	CASSLPGSTYNEQFF
TRBV25-1	CASSDSSINTEAFF
TRBV28	CASSLGIGGAGANVLTF
TRBV19	CASSMDLQETQYF
TRBV4-3	CASSQGDGTGHYGYTF
TRBV2	CASMAGGDIQYF
TRBV20-1	CSARTRVVNSLLGNTIYF
TRBV6-1	CASSPSLSEAFF
TRBV12-3/TRBV12-4	CASKYGTGGHEQYF
TRBV28	CASSSAYDSNQPQHF
TRBV30	CAWSVSVAEQYF
TRBV5-6	CASSRGQANYGYTF
TRBV9	CASSVALGQQDEKLFF
TRBV5-5	CASSLAVARAIGQYF
TRBV24-1	CATSDGSYEQYF
TRBV29-1	CSARTETNTGELFF
TRBV29-1	CSVEASGGPVNEQFF
TRBV20-1	CSAVKQGSGQPQHF
TRBV30	CAWSTRAVAEAFF
TRBV28	CATPAGLYGYTF
TRBV19	CASRTLLQRNTEAFF
TRBV28	CASSPPGGRSGNTIYF
TRBV9	CASSAGAETSTDTQYF
TRBV6-1	CASSEITMNIQYF
TRBV6-2/TRBV6-3	CASSSGNFMNTEAFF
TRBV2	CANQDSETYEQYF
TRBV14	CASSHWGNEQYF
TRBV6-1	CASSEDRAGGPYNEQFF
TRBV12-3/TRBV12-4	CASRSTGFNEQYF
TRBV5-5	CASSITGDTGELFF
TRBV30	CAWSVGRRPNYGYTF
TRBV9	CASSATSGSSSTDTQYF
TRBV5-1	CASSLGHSDTEAFF
TRBV30	CASTPAGGANEQFF
TRBV6-2/TRBV6-3	CASSYSRGRTGELFF
TRBV20-1	CSASLAHEQFF
TRBV28	CASSLHPGLAGSFDTQYF
TRBV12-3/TRBV12-4	CASSLKQAPHYGYTF